This T cell receptor beta chain was captured by sequencing in a study of blood T cell repertoires in COVID-19. Overall study: Samples taken during acute and convalescent COVID-19 were collected in the United States, Italy and Spain. T cells, B-cell-depleted T cells, or PBMCs provided the cDNA or gDNA that served as material.

From germline, CDR1 is SGHAT and CDR2 FQNNGV. The CDR3 sequence is 17 residues long. The V and J ends lost 5 bases and 0 bases, in that order; junction bases with no gene match: 8. In the source study's methods: The authors estimated nucleated cell counts from reference gene primer amplification. The table came from immunoSEQ multiplex PCR; TCRdb's copy has only in-frame clones and leaves some out. V and J calls and clone size come straight from that table; D and trimming were deduced from the DNA. The sample consists of 120,000 or so clones, about 78% of them appearing once. The specimen was peripheral blood. The chain is built from TRBV11-2 and TRBJ1-3; TRBD1 matches 9 bases. The TCR comes from a man in his sixties or seventies with acute or convalescent COVID-19. In DNA form, the CDR3 reads TGTGCCAGCAGCCCCTGGGGACAGGGCTACTCTGGAAACACCATATATTTT. It encodes CASSPWGQGYSGNTIYF.